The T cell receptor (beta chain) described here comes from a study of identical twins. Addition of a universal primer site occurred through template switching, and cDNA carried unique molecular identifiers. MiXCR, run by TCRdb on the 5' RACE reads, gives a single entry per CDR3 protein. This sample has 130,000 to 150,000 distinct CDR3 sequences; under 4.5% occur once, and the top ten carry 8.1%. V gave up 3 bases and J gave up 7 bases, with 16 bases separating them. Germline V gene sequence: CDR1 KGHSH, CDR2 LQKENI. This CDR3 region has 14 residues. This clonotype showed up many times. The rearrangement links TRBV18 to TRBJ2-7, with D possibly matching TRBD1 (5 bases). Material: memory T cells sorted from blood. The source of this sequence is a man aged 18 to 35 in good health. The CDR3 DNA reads TGTGCCAGCTCACCTGGGTCTGGGGCTAGTGAGCAGTACGTC. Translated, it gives CASSPGSGASEQYV.